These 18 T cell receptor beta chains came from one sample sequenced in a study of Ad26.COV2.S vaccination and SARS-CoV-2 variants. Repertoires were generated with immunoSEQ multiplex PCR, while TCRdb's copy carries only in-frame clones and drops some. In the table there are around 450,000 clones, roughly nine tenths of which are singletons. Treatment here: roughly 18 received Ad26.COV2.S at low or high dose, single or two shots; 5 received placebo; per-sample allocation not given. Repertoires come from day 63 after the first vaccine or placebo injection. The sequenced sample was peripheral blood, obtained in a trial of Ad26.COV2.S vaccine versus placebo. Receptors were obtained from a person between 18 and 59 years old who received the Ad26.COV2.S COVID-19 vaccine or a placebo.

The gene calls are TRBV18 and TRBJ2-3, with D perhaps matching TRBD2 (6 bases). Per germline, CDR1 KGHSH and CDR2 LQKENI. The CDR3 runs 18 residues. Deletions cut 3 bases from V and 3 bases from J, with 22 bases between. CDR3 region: CASSPVGGGPLATDTQYF. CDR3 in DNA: TGTGCCAGCTCACCTGTCGGTGGAGGGCCGCTCGCTACAGATACGCAGTATTTT.

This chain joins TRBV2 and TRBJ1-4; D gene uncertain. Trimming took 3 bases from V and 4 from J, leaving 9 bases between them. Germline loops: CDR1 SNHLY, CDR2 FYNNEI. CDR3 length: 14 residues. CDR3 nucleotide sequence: TGTGCCAGCAGTGATAAACTGATTAATGAAAAACTGTTTTTT. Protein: CASSDKLINEKLFF.

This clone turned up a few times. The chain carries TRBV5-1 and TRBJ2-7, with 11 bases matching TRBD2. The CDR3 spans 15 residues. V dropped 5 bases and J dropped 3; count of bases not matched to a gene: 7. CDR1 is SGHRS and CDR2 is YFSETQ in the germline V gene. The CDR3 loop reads CASRDVLAGVYEQYF. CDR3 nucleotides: TGCGCCAGCAGGGACGTACTAGCGGGAGTCTACGAGCAGTACTTC.

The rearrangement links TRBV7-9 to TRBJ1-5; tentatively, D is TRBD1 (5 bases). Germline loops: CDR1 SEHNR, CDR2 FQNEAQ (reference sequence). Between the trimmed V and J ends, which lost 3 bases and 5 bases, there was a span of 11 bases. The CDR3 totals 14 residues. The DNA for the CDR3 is TGTGCCAGCAGCTTTTCAGGGCCCTATCAGCCCCAGCATTTT. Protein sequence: CASSFSGPYQPQHF.

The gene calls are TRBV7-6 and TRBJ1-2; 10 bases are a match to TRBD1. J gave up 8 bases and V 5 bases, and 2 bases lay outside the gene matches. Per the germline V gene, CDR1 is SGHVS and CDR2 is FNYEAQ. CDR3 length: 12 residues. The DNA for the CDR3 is TGTGCCAGCAGCCGGGACAGGGGAGGCTACACCTTC. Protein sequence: CASSRDRGGYTF.

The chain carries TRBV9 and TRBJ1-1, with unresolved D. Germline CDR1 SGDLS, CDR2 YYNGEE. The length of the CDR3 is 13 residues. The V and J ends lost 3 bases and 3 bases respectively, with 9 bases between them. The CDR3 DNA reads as TGTGCCAGCAGCGAGGCGTTGGACACTGAAGCTTTCTTT. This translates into CASSEALDTEAFF. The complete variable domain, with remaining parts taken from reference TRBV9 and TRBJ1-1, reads DSGVTQTPKHLITATGQRVTLRCSPRSGDLSVYWYQQSLDQGLQFLIQYYNGEERAKGNILERFSAQQFPDLHSELNLSSLELGDSALYFCASSEALDTEAFFGQGTRLTVV.

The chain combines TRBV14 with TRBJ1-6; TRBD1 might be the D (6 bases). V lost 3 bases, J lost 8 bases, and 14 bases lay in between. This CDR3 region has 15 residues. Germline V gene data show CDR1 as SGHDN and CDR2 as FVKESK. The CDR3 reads CASSHNRDTYSPLHF. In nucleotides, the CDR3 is TGTGCCAGCAGCCATAATCGGGACACTTATTCACCCCTCCACTTT.

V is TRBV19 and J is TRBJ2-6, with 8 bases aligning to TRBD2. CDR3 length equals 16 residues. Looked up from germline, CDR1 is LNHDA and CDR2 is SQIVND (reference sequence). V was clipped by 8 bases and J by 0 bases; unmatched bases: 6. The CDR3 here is CASGAGVNSGANVLTF. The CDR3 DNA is TGTGCCAGTGGAGCGGGAGTGAACTCTGGGGCCAACGTCCTGACTTTC.

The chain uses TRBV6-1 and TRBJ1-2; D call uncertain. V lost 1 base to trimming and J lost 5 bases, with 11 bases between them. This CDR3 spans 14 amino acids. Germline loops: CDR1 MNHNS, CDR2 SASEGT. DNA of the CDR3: TGTGCCAGCAGTGAAGAAGGTGTAAGGTATGGCTACACCTTC. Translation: CASSEEGVRYGYTF.

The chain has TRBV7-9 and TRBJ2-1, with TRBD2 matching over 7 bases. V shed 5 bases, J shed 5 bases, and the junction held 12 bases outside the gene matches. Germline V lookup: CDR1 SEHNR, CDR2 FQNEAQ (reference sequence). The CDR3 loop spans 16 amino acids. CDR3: CASSPDGREIDNEQFF. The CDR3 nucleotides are TGTGCCAGCAGCCCTGATGGGCGGGAGATCGACAATGAGCAGTTCTTC. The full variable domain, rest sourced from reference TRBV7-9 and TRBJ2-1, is DTGVSQNPRHKITKRGQNVTFRCDPISEHNRLYWYRQTLGQGPEFLTYFQNEAQLEKSRLLSDRFSAERPKGSFSTLEIQRTEQGDSAMYLCASSPDGREIDNEQFFGPGTRLTVL.

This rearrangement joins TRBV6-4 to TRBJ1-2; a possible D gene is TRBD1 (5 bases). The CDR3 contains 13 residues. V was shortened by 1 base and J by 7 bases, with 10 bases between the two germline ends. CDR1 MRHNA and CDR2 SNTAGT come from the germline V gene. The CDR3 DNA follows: TGTGCCAGCAGTGACTGGTCTGGGGGTGGCTACACCTTC. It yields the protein CASSDWSGGGYTF.

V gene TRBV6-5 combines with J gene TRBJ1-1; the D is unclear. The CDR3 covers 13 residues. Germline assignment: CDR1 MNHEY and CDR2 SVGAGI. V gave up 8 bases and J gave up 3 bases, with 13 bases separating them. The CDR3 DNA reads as TGTGCCAGCCCCGGTTTCGGGGACACTGAAGCTTTCTTT. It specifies CASPGFGDTEAFF.

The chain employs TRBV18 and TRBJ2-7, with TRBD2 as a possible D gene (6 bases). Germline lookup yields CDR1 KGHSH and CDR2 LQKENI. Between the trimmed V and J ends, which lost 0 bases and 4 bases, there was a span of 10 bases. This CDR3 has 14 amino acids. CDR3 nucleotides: TGTGCCAGCTCACCACCGACTAGGGGTTACGAGCAGTACTTC. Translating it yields CASSPPTRGYEQYF.

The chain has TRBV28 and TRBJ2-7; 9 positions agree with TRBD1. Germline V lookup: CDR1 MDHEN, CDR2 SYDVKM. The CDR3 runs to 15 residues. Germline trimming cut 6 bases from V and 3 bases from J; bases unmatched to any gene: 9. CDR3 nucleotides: TGTGCCAGCAGGGGGCCCGGGACAGGGCGCTACGAGCAGTACTTC. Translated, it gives CASRGPGTGRYEQYF. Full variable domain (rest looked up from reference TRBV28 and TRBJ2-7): DVKVTQSSRYLVKRTGEKVFLECVQDMDHENMFWYRQDPGLGLRLIYFSYDVKMKEKGDIPEGYSVSREKKERFSLILESASTNQTSMYLCASRGPGTGRYEQYFGPGTRLTVT.

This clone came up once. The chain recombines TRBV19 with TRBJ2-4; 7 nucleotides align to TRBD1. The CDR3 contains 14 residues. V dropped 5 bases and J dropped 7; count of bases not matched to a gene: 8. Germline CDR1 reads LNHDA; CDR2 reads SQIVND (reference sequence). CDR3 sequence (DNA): TGTGCCAGTAGTGTCCGGGACAGTCAGAACATTCAGTACTTC. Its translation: CASSVRDSQNIQYF.

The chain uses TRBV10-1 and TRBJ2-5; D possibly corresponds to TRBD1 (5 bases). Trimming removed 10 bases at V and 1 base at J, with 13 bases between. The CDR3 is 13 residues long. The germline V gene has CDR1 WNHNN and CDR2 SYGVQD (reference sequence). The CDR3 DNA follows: TGCGCCACCCAAAGGACACTCCAAGAGACCCAGTACTTC. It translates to CATQRTLQETQYF.

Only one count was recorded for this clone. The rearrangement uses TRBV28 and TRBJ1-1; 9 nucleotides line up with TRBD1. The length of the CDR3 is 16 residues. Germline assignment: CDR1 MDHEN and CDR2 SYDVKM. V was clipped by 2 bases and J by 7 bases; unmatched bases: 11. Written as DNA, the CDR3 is TGTGCCAGCAGTTTAAAGGGACAGGGACGCACCGGTGAAGCTTTCTTT. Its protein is CASSLKGQGRTGEAFF.

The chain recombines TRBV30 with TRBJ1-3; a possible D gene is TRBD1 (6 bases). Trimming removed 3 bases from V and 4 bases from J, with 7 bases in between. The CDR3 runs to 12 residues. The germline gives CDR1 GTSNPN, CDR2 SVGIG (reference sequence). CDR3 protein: CAWRTGGNTIYF. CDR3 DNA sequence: TGTGCCTGGAGAACAGGGGGAAACACCATATATTTT.